This entry features one TCR beta chain sequence. Its antigen is still unknown. The RNA, roughly 0.5 to 1 ug, was put through reverse transcription using random hexamers. TCRdb ran MiXCR on the immunoSEQ multiplex PCR reads and lists one entry per CDR3 protein. The sample records about 82,000 distinct CDR3 sequences, about 96% being singletons. The sample comes from a study of CD8 T cells in Susac syndrome. For the study at large: When blood was drawn, patients with Susac syndrome were on intravenous immunoglobulin alone, on corticosteroids, or therapy-naive.

Study observations and caveats: Susac syndrome CD8+ repertoires were clonally expanded, most strongly in CD8+ TEMRA cells.

CDR1 is MNHEY, CDR2 SMNVEV, per germline (reference sequence). CDR3 length: 16 amino acids. J was trimmed by 1 base and V by 6 bases; bases with no gene match: 8. The genes are TRBV27 and TRBJ2-2, with 7 nucleotides matching TRBD1. The clonotype comes from a human donor with Susac syndrome. Sequenced: CD8+ T cells from PBMCs. Here the CDR3 DNA reads TGTGCCAGCAGAGTCCGGCAGGGGGTGAACACCGGGGAGCTGTTTTTT. Protein sequence: CASRVRQGVNTGELFF.